This is a list of T cell receptor beta chains from one sample in a study of beta chain features in type 1 diabetes. The table came from immunoSEQ multiplex PCR; TCRdb's copy has only in-frame clones and leaves some out. The sample records some 410,000 clones, more than 9.5% being singletons. Sequencing used naive CD4+ T cells from blood. The source is a woman aged 18-30 years in good health. The conserved cysteine and the conserved F or W are not part of the CDR3 here. The order of the fields is J gene, V gene, CDR3 protein.

>TRBJ1-4|TRBV7-2
ASSRRQPLNEKLF
>TRBJ2-6|TRBV4-1
ASSREAGASGANVLT
>TRBJ2-7|TRBV7-9
ASSYAETRDEQY
>TRBJ2-7|TRBV6-1
ASSEARTATYEQY
>TRBJ1-1|TRBV7-9
ASSSPAGRNTEAF
>TRBJ1-5|TRBV5-6
ASSLAGEYSNQPQH
>TRBJ2-7|TRBV18
ASSPPGDGSYEQY
>TRBJ2-3|TRBV7-6
ASSPEDRLPTDTQY
>TRBJ1-5|TRBV23-1
ASSQNQPQH
>TRBJ1-5|TRBV7-2
ASSKIGALEAQPQH
>TRBJ2-7|TRBV9
ASSASAGTSGKGLRGEQY
>TRBJ2-7|TRBV18
ASSVIGGSEQY
>TRBJ2-5|TRBV5-6
ASSSPEVLGETQY
>TRBJ1-1|TRBV7-8
ASSPNRGSEAF
>TRBJ2-3|TRBV25-1
ASSEYTGRGGTDTQY
>TRBJ2-1|TRBV14
ASSQVKGAGEQF
>TRBJ1-1|TRBV30
AWSPDGLFREAF
>TRBJ2-6|TRBV7-9
ASSLEHRNVLT
>TRBJ1-1|TRBV5-1
ATQLGFGNTEAF
>TRBJ2-3|TRBV5-8
ASSLKAGGGNTQY
>TRBJ2-2|TRBV9
ASSVDPTGERELF
>TRBJ2-1|TRBV6-6
ATSGRAISEQF
>TRBJ1-2|TRBV9
ASSTTGEVRGYT
>TRBJ2-5|TRBV7-2
ASSIMTAVNQETQY
>TRBJ1-1|TRBV29-1
SVGWGRNTEAF
>TRBJ2-3|TRBV19
ASSIGRGYTDTQY
>TRBJ1-1|TRBV7-6
ASSLAQGSAEAF
>TRBJ2-3|TRBV4-2
ASSQLGTATSTDTQY
>TRBJ2-7|TRBV2
ASSDSGSYEQY
>TRBJ2-3|TRBV4-3
ASSQDPVRDTQY
>TRBJ2-4|TRBV29-1
SVEGREENIQY
>TRBJ2-2|TRBV5-1
ASSAGLRNTGELF
>TRBJ1-4|TRBV4-3
ASSLLTGTVIPEKLF
>TRBJ1-4|TRBV13
ASSTDRANEKLF
>TRBJ2-3|TRBV4-3
ASSQQGRTDTQY
>TRBJ2-1|TRBV7-9
ASSPTLGASHEQF
>TRBJ1-5|TRBV30
AWSSGTGNNQPQH
>TRBJ2-1|TRBV7-2
ASSPRTSGNEQF
>TRBJ1-1|TRBV4-3
ASSRGTKNTEAF
>TRBJ2-5|TRBV14
ASSQLTELLQETQY
>TRBJ2-5|TRBV30
AWSVAGGWETQY
>TRBJ1-2|TRBV4-3
ASSQDVLLRSLNYGYT
>TRBJ2-5|TRBV5-1
ASSYSGTAQY
>TRBJ2-1|TRBV7-2
ASSREVYNEQF
>TRBJ1-6|TRBV28
ASSLFSFNSPLRLVLH
>TRBJ1-4|TRBV7-9
ASSLSSGEKLF
>TRBJ1-4|TRBV7-8
ASSHRRTATNEKLF
>TRBJ2-3|TRBV5-1
ASRGPGTGTDTQY
>TRBJ2-1|TRBV7-2
ASSSKLNEQF